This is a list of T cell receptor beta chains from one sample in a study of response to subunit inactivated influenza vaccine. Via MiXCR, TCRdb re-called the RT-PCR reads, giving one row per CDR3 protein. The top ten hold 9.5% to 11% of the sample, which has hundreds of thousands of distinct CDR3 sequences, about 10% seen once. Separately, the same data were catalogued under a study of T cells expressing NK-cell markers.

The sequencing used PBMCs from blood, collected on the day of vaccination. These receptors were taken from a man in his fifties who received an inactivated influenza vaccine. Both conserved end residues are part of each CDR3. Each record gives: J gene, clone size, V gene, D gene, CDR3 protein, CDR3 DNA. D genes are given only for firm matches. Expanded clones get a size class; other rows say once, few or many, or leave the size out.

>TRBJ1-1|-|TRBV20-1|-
CSASSGLNTEAFF
TGCAGTGCTAGTTCAGGGTTGAACACTGAAGCTTTCTTT
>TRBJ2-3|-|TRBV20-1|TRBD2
CSARALGRAATDTQYF
TGCAGTGCCCGAGCCCTCGGGAGGGCCGCTACAGATACGCAGTATTTT
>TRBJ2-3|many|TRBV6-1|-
CASSEQYTSTDTQYF
TGTGCCAGCAGTGAACAATATACTAGCACAGATACGCAGTATTTT
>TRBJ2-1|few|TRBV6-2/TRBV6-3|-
CASSSLFGGEQFF
TGTGCCAGCAGTTCACTGTTCGGTGGTGAGCAGTTCTTC
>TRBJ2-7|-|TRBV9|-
CASSVTPNDYEQYF
TGTGCCAGCAGCGTAACCCCAAATGATTACGAGCAGTACTTC
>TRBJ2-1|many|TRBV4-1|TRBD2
CASSQGAGAGDEQFF
TGCGCCAGCAGCCAAGGAGCGGGAGCAGGTGATGAGCAGTTCTTC
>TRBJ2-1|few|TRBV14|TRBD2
CASSQMTSGSDEQFF
TGTGCCAGCAGCCAGATGACTAGCGGGAGCGATGAGCAGTTCTTC
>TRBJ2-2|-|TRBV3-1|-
CASSQEDFTGELFF
TGTGCCAGCAGCCAAGAGGACTTTACCGGGGAGCTGTTTTTT
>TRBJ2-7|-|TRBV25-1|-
CATAGNSYEQYF
TGTGCCACCGCCGGGAACTCCTACGAGCAGTACTTC
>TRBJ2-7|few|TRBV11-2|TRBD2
CASSLVGVGVPSGSGEQYF
TGTGCCAGCAGCTTAGTAGGGGTGGGGGTACCAAGCGGGAGCGGCGAGCAGTACTTC
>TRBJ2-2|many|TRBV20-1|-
CSARPQNTGELFF
TGCAGTGCTAGGCCGCAGAACACCGGGGAGCTGTTTTTT
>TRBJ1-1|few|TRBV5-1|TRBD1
CASSTGVGIDEAFF
TGCGCCAGCAGCACAGGGGTTGGGATAGATGAAGCTTTCTTT
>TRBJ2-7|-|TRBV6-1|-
CASRPLAERVREQYF
TGTGCCAGCAGACCCTTGGCGGAGAGGGTACGTGAGCAGTACTTC
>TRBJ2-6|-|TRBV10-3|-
CAISGGGLTGANVLTF
TGTGCCATCAGTGGCGGAGGTCTGACTGGGGCCAACGTCCTGACTTTC
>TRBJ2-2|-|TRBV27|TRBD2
CASRTSGGFYTGELFF
TGTGCCAGTAGGACTAGCGGGGGGTTTTACACCGGGGAGCTGTTTTTT
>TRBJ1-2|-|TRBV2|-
CASSEAPGDGYTF
TGTGCCAGCAGTGAAGCGCCGGGGGATGGCTACACCTTC
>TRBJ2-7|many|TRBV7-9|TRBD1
CASSLGQGNYEQYF
TGTGCCAGCAGCCTGGGACAGGGAAACTACGAGCAGTACTTC
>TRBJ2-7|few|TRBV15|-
CATSRDSGSEGNYEQYF
TGTGCCACCAGCAGAGATAGTGGGTCCGAGGGTAACTACGAGCAGTACTTC
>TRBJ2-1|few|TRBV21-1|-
CASSKARVVQFF
TGTGCCAGCAGCAAAGCACGAGTTGTGCAGTTCTTC
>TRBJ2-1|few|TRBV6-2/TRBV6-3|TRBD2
CASRAGTSGRVAEQFF
TGTGCCAGCAGAGCCGGGACTAGCGGGAGAGTTGCTGAGCAGTTCTTC
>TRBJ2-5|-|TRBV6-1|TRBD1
CASSEGDRDQETQYF
TGTGCCAGCAGTGAGGGGGACAGGGACCAAGAGACCCAGTACTTC
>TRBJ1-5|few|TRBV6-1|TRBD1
CASREGTGHDQPQHF
TGTGCCAGCAGGGAGGGGACAGGGCACGATCAGCCCCAGCATTTT
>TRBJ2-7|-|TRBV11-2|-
CASSSLTETYEQYF
TGTGCCAGCAGCTCCCTGACAGAAACCTACGAGCAGTACTTC
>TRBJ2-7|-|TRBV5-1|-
CASSFSAGGDEQYF
TGCGCCAGCAGCTTTTCGGCAGGGGGGGACGAGCAGTACTTC
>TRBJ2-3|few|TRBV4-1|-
CASTFGRGPGDTQYF
TGCGCCAGCACCTTCGGGAGAGGGCCAGGAGATACGCAGTATTTT
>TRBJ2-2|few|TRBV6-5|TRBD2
CASSYWPSGGENTGELFF
TGTGCCAGCAGTTACTGGCCTAGCGGGGGAGAGAACACCGGGGAGCTGTTTTTT
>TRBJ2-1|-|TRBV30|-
CAWSASVLTYNEQFF
TGTGCCTGGAGTGCTTCGGTCTTAACCTACAATGAGCAGTTCTTC
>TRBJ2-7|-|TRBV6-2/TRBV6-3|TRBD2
CASNRLAALGNEQYF
TGTGCCAGCAACAGACTAGCGGCACTTGGGAACGAGCAGTACTTC
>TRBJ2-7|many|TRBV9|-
CASSSQPYPSYEQYF
TGTGCCAGCAGCTCCCAGCCCTATCCCTCCTACGAGCAGTACTTC
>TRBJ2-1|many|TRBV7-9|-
CASSSFYNEQFF
TGTGCCAGCAGCTCTTTCTACAATGAGCAGTTCTTC
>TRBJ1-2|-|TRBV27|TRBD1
CASSLNPSGQGAWGYTF
TGTGCCAGCAGTTTAAACCCCTCCGGACAGGGGGCCTGGGGCTACACCTTC
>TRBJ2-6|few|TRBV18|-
CASSPLVRSSGANVLTF
TGTGCCAGCTCACCACTAGTTAGAAGCTCTGGGGCCAACGTCCTGACTTTC
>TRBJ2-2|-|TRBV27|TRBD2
CASSFLGGGARELFF
TGTGCCAGCAGTTTTCTGGGCGGGGGGGCAAGGGAGCTGTTTTTT